This TCR beta chain was found in a study of blood T cell repertoires in COVID-19. Looking at the study overall: From T cells, B-cell-depleted T cells, or PBMCs came the material, which was cDNA or gDNA.

Trimming took 3 bases from V and 1 from J, leaving 10 bases between them. The CDR3 is 14 amino acids. Germline CDR1 SGHNT, CDR2 YYREEE (reference sequence). In the original analysis: How many nucleated cells were present was estimated from reference gene primer amplification. Assay: immunoSEQ multiplex PCR; the TCRdb copy retains only in-frame clones and omits some. D and trimming were read from the DNA, whereas the V and J calls and clone size are those reported in that table. Among 130,000 or so clones listed, approximately 80% were seen once. Sequenced input: peripheral blood. V and J are TRBV5-4 and TRBJ1-2; perhaps TRBD1 as D (6 bases). The clonotype originates from a woman in her sixties or seventies with acute or convalescent COVID-19. The CDR3 here is CASSSDSLNYGYTF. The CDR3 DNA follows: TGTGCCAGCAGCTCGGACAGTCTTAACTATGGCTACACCTTC.